The 32 T cell receptor beta chains below come from one sample, sequenced in a study of shared clonotypes between healthy human individuals. Assay: immunoSEQ multiplex PCR; the TCRdb copy retains only in-frame clones and omits some. This sample has some 1 million clones; around 74% occur once, and the top ten carry approximately 1.5%. Specimen: memory CD4+ T cells sorted from blood. Subset given: CD45RA-negative fraction. Receptors originate from a man between 18 and 29 years old in good health.

The V call is TRBV20-1, the J call TRBJ1-2; D is undetermined. Germline V gene sequence: CDR1 DFQATT, CDR2 SNEGSKA (reference sequence). The CDR3 is 11 amino acids. Trimming took off 5 bases at V and 2 bases at J, with 6 bases between the two ends. CDR3 protein: CSALINYGYTF. As DNA, the CDR3 is TGCAGTGCTCTCATCAACTATGGCTACACCTTC.

This chain links TRBV9 with TRBJ2-3, with D uncertain. The length of the CDR3 is 16 residues. V lost 4 bases, J lost 2 bases, and 17 bases lay in between. CDR1 is SGDLS, CDR2 YYNGEE, per germline. This CDR3 reads CASSPGSRGNTDTQYF. For the CDR3, the DNA is TGTGCCAGCAGCCCTGGGTCCCGTGGGAACACAGATACGCAGTATTTT.

This clone showed up just once. The chain carries TRBV6-7 and TRBJ1-3; 8 bases are shared with TRBD1. TRBV6-7 is known as an ORF, though its function is uncertain. Unmatched junction bases numbered 3, after V lost 6 bases and J lost 2 bases. The CDR3 contains 14 residues. The CDR3 protein is CASSPTGAGNTIYF. CDR3 bases: TGTGCCAGCAGCCCGACAGGGGCTGGAAACACCATATATTTT.

The chain couples TRBV18 to TRBJ1-4; D perhaps matches TRBD1 (5 bases). The CDR3 covers 14 residues. V was cut by 2 bases and J by 7 bases, with 11 bases left in between. In germline, CDR1 is KGHSH, CDR2 LQKENI. The CDR3 region is CASSPRGTVEKLFF. CDR3 nucleotide sequence: TGTGCCAGCTCACCAAGGGGTACGGTTGAAAAACTGTTTTTT.

This chain links TRBV5-1 with TRBJ2-3; weak D call: TRBD1 (6 bases). This CDR3 is built from 16 residues. Trimming took 0 bases from V and 2 from J, leaving 13 bases between them. The germline CDR1 and CDR2 sequences are SGHRS and YFSETQ. The CDR3 DNA reads as TGCGCCAGCAGCTTGGACGGGACACCAGCCACAGATACGCAGTATTTT. Translation: CASSLDGTPATDTQYF.

The rearrangement uses TRBV30 and TRBJ2-4, with no clear D. V gave up 2 bases and J gave up 7 bases, with 15 bases separating them. The CDR3 spans 14 residues. Germline loops: CDR1 GTSNPN, CDR2 SVGIG (reference sequence). DNA for the CDR3: TGTGCCTGGAGTCCAGAAACCTTCCCTAACATTCAGTACTTC. This translates into CAWSPETFPNIQYF.

The chain is built from TRBV7-2 and TRBJ1-2; D unresolved. V was cut by 1 base and J by 4 bases, with 10 bases left in between. The CDR3 consists of 14 residues. CDR1 is SGHTA and CDR2 is FQGNSA in the germline V gene. CDR3 amino acids: CASSLGEVAYGYTF. CDR3 in DNA: TGTGCCAGCAGCTTAGGAGAGGTGGCCTATGGCTACACCTTC.

This clone was picked up a small number of times. The CDR3 DNA reads as TGTGCCAGCAGCACCCTAAGGGACACTGAAGCTTTCTTT. This codes for CASSTLRDTEAFF. V gene TRBV7-3 combines with J gene TRBJ1-1; D is uncertain. Per the germline V gene, CDR1 is SGHTA and CDR2 is FQGTGA. Trimming pared 5 bases from V and 3 bases from J, leaving 10 bases between. The CDR3 spans 13 residues.

The chain couples TRBV5-1 to TRBJ2-7, with D tentatively TRBD1 or TRBD2 (5 bases each). The CDR3 extends over 17 amino acids. Germline loops: CDR1 SGHRS, CDR2 YFSETQ. V gave up 1 base and J gave up 0 bases, with 17 bases separating them. The CDR3 DNA follows: TGCGCCAGCAGCTTGACGCCGGGGCCAACGGGCTCCTACGAGCAGTACTTC. Translation: CASSLTPGPTGSYEQYF.

The rearrangement uses TRBV30 and TRBJ1-4; no reliable D call. Germline V gene lookup returns CDR1 GTSNPN and CDR2 SVGIG (reference sequence). V was cut by 3 bases and J by 0 bases, with 8 bases left in between. The CDR3 totals 14 residues. CDR3 nucleotides: TGTGCCTGGAGGGGGTTTGCAACTAATGAAAAACTGTTTTTT. Translation gives CAWRGFATNEKLFF.

Concerning this clone itself: One end of the junction varies from germline; a read error may be responsible. CDR3 region: CASSQDDSREAQYF. The CDR3 nucleotides are TGCGCCAGCAGCCAAGATGACTCTAGAGAGGCCCAGTACTTC. The J gene is TRBJ2-5, the V gene TRBV4-3; unclear D gene. Germline V gene sequence: CDR1 LGHNA, CDR2 YSLEER. The CDR3 loop spans 14 amino acids.

This chain uses TRBV5-5 with TRBJ1-1; unclear D gene. V shed 4 bases and J shed 3 bases, with 10 bases lying between them. Germline V lookup: CDR1 SGHKS, CDR2 YYEKEE (reference sequence). The CDR3 contains 13 residues. This CDR3 reads CASSARDYTEAFF. The CDR3 nucleotides read TGTGCCAGCAGCGCGAGGGATTACACTGAAGCTTTCTTT.

The chain has TRBV28 and TRBJ2-2; D assignment may be TRBD1 or TRBD2 (7 bases each). CDR3 length: 15 residues. V was clipped by 10 bases and J by 4 bases, with 19 bases between them. Germline V gene lookup returns CDR1 MDHEN and CDR2 SYDVKM. In DNA form, the CDR3 reads TGTGCCACCGCAGGGGGAGGGGGTTTCACCGGGGAGCTGTTTTTT. Residues: CATAGGGGFTGELFF.

The chain is built from TRBV10-3 and TRBJ2-5; D tentatively fits TRBD1 or TRBD2 (5 bases each). The CDR3 consists of 13 residues. Trimming removed 4 bases at V and 4 bases at J, with 10 bases between. CDR1 and CDR2 (germline): ENHRY, SYGVKD. This chain's CDR3 is CAISGGNGETQYF. In DNA, the CDR3 is TGTGCCATCAGTGGGGGGAATGGAGAGACCCAGTACTTC.

This chain joins TRBV5-5 and TRBJ2-7; D unresolved. Germline V lookup: CDR1 SGHKS, CDR2 YYEKEE (reference sequence). The CDR3 sequence is 15 residues long. The V gene lost 0 bases and the J gene lost 2 bases, with 12 bases spanning the gap. DNA for the CDR3: TGTGCCAGCAGCTTGGAACTGCCCGGCACCTACGAGCAGTACTTC. Amino acid sequence: CASSLELPGTYEQYF.

This clone was seen at least ten times. Other DNA sequences of this sample code for an identical CDR3. CDR3 coding DNA: TGTGCCAGCAGCGTAGTCCCCAGCGGGAGTAACAATGAGCAGTTCTTC. Encoded protein: CASSVVPSGSNNEQFF. V and J are TRBV9 and TRBJ2-1, with TRBD2 matching 8 bases. Trimming removed 0 bases from V and 5 bases from J; junction bases left unmatched: 7. Germline V gene data show CDR1 as SGDLS and CDR2 as YYNGEE. This CDR3 contains 16 residues.

This chain joins TRBV18 and TRBJ2-7; D ambiguous. This CDR3 comprises 13 residues. V was pared by 3 bases and J by 5 bases, with 11 bases between. Germline V CDR1 and CDR2: KGHSH, LQKENI. The DNA of the CDR3 is TGTGCCAGCTCACCGAGGAGTGGGGACGAGCAGTACTTC. Encoded protein: CASSPRSGDEQYF.

This chain joins TRBV19 and TRBJ2-5, with D perhaps assigned TRBD1 or TRBD2 (5 bases each). Germline assignment: CDR1 LNHDA and CDR2 SQIVND (reference sequence). V gave up 4 bases and J gave up 4 bases, with 19 bases separating them. The CDR3 contains 16 residues. The CDR3 nucleotides are TGTGCCAGTAGTACCACGGGCCAGGGTGGGACAGAGACCCAGTACTTC. Translation gives CASSTTGQGGTETQYF.

The genes are TRBV5-1 and TRBJ1-2; 12 positions agree with TRBD1. V dropped 0 bases and J dropped 0; count of bases not matched to a gene: 6. CDR3 length: 18 residues. Germline-derived CDR1 and CDR2 are SGHRS and YFSETQ. CDR3 region: CASSLGGTGGTANYGYTF. CDR3 sequence (DNA): TGCGCCAGCAGCTTGGGAGGGACAGGGGGCACAGCTAACTATGGCTACACCTTC.

For this clone: An end of the junction does not agree with germline; a read error may underlie this. This sequence joins TRBV9 and TRBJ1-2; the D gene is possibly TRBD1 (5 bases). The V gene's germline CDR1 is SGDLS and CDR2 YYNGEE. The CDR3 is 13 residues long. CDR3 amino acids: CASSPNQGRGYTF. The CDR3 DNA reads as TGTGCCAGCAGCCCCAACCAGGGTCGGGGCTATACCTTC.

About this clone itself: The sample carries other DNA sequences with the same CDR3. The chain is built from TRBV9 and TRBJ1-1; D unclear. There are 14 residues in the CDR3. Germline V gene sequence: CDR1 SGDLS, CDR2 YYNGEE. The germline V and J ends were trimmed by 0 bases and 0 bases, with 6 bases remaining between them. The CDR3 nucleotides are TGTGCCAGCAGCGTAGCAGCGATGAACACTGAAGCTTTCTTT. It is translated as CASSVAAMNTEAFF.

V usage is TRBV19 and J usage is TRBJ2-5; D is unclear. Germline V gene sequence: CDR1 LNHDA, CDR2 SQIVND (reference sequence). CDR3 size: 11 residues. Trimming stripped 7 bases from V and 1 base from J, with 4 bases between. The CDR3 region is CASTFQETQYF. The CDR3 nucleotides are TGTGCCAGTACCTTCCAAGAGACCCAGTACTTC. Filled out from reference TRBV19 and TRBJ2-5, the complete variable domain reads DGGITQSPKYLFRKEGQNVTLSCEQNLNHDAMYWYRQDPGQGLRLIYYSQIVNDFQKGDIAEGYSVSREKKESFPLTVTSAQKNPTAFYLCASTFQETQYFGPGTRLLVL.

The rearrangement uses TRBV10-3 and TRBJ2-1, with D possibly TRBD1 on 7 matching bases. This CDR3 has 14 amino acids. V was trimmed by 10 bases and J by 8 bases, leaving 21 bases between them. Germline CDR1 ENHRY, CDR2 SYGVKD. The CDR3 nucleotides read TGTGCCAGCGGGGACAGACAGCTGAAGGATGAGCAGTTCTTC. This codes for CASGDRQLKDEQFF.

This chain links TRBV30 with TRBJ2-4; either TRBD1 or TRBD2 may supply D (5 bases each). Trimming pared 1 base from V and 8 bases from J, leaving 9 bases between. CDR3 length: 12 amino acids. Germline CDR1 GTSNPN, CDR2 SVGIG (reference sequence). The CDR3 here is CAWSGGSYIQYF. The CDR3 DNA sequence: TGTGCCTGGAGTGGGGGGTCCTACATTCAGTACTTC.

This rearrangement joins TRBV9 to TRBJ2-7, with D tentatively TRBD2 (6 bases). This CDR3 has 15 amino acids. CDR1 is SGDLS, CDR2 YYNGEE, per germline. Trimming stripped 0 bases from V and 3 bases from J, with 13 bases between. The CDR3: CASSVAAGSFYEQYF. The CDR3 nucleotides read TGTGCCAGCAGCGTAGCGGCGGGGAGCTTCTACGAGCAGTACTTC.

CDR3 in amino acids: CASTADPSGNTIYF. The CDR3 bases are TGTGCCAGCACCGCGGACCCCTCTGGAAACACCATATATTTT. The V call is TRBV7-2, the J call TRBJ1-3; D not resolved. CDR1 and CDR2 from the germline V gene are SGHTA and FQGNSA. The CDR3 is made up of 14 amino acids. The V end lost 7 bases, the J end lost 0 bases, and 10 bases lay between the germline ends.

The chain recombines TRBV9 with TRBJ2-1, with TRBD2 identical over 10 bases. Trimming took 0 bases from V and 6 from J; bases not matched to a gene: 3. Germline-derived CDR1 and CDR2 are SGDLS and YYNGEE. There are 15 residues in the CDR3. The DNA of the CDR3 is TGTGCCAGCAGCGTAGTGGGGACTAGCGTCAATGAGCAGTTCTTC. Translated: CASSVVGTSVNEQFF.

The chain carries TRBV27 and TRBJ2-7; 7 nucleotides line up with TRBD1. Trimming removed 4 bases from V and 4 bases from J; junction bases left unmatched: 7. The CDR3 consists of 14 residues. From germline, CDR1 is MNHEY and CDR2 SMNVEV (reference sequence). DNA of the CDR3: TGTGCCAGCAGTTACCGCTCACAGGGGTACGAGCAGTACTTC. Protein: CASSYRSQGYEQYF.

This chain uses TRBV7-9 with TRBJ1-2; TRBD1 matches 7 bases. The trim removed 2 bases at V and 2 bases at J, leaving 5 bases unmatched. CDR1 and CDR2 from the germline V gene are SEHNR and FQNEAQ (reference sequence). CDR3 length: 15 residues. This CDR3 is CASSLLTGSNYGYTF. In DNA form, the CDR3 reads TGTGCCAGCAGCTTACTGACAGGGTCCAACTATGGCTACACCTTC.

The J gene is TRBJ2-5, the V gene TRBV7-2, with TRBD2 matching over 8 bases. The CDR3 is 15 amino acids. V lost 5 bases to trimming and J lost 5 bases; unmatched junction nucleotides: 10. Germline loops: CDR1 SGHTA, CDR2 FQGNSA. The DNA for the CDR3 is TGTGCCAGCAGCCCGACACCGGGAGGGGTGGAGACCCAGTACTTC. Protein sequence: CASSPTPGGVETQYF.

The table lists this clone with a count of one. The chain couples TRBV2 to TRBJ1-4; no reliable D call. The CDR3 contains 14 residues. V lost 6 bases and J lost 0, with 8 bases in between. The germline V gene has CDR1 SNHLY and CDR2 FYNNEI. CDR3 loop: CASRLTSTNEKLFF. The CDR3 DNA sequence: TGTGCCAGCAGGCTGACTTCAACTAATGAAAAACTGTTTTTT.

A few counts support this clone. The CDR3 sequence is CASSIQDGTGELFF. The DNA of the CDR3 is TGTGCCAGCAGCATCCAGGACGGAACCGGGGAGCTGTTTTTT. The chain couples TRBV6-4 to TRBJ2-2; D is uncertain. This CDR3 is built from 14 residues. The germline V and J ends were trimmed by 6 bases and 5 bases, with 13 bases remaining between them. Germline V gene data show CDR1 as MRHNA and CDR2 as SNTAGT.